This record covers a single TCR beta chain. These data belong to a study of blood T cell repertoires in COVID-19. Study-wide context: The United States, Italy and Spain provided the acute and convalescent COVID-19 samples.

The study drew participants aged about 18 to 90 years from under 30 US areas. Using immunoSEQ multiplex PCR, the repertoire was profiled, and TCRdb retains in-frame clones only, with some absent. The data contain approximately 170,000 clones, 70% to 80% of them singletons. CDR1 MDHEN and CDR2 SYDVKM come from the germline V gene. V lost 7 bases, J lost 11 bases, and 24 bases lay in between. The CDR3 has 15 residues. The sequenced sample was PBMCs or T cells enriched from blood (not recorded which). The chain couples TRBV28 to TRBJ1-5; maybe TRBD1 (5 bases). The TCR sequence derives from a woman aged 70-85 years in a cohort exposed to, infected with or recovered from COVID-19 (not recorded which). CDR3 sequence: CASIRGRDPTGAQHF. CDR3 in DNA: TGTGCCAGCATCAGAGGGCGGGACCCCACTGGAGCCCAGCATTTT.